The rows below give T cell receptor beta chains drawn from one sample of a study of shared clonotypes between healthy human individuals. TCRdb's table, derived via immunoSEQ multiplex PCR, lists solely in-frame clones and lacks some. This table has over 2 million clones, less than 95% appearing once. Sample: naive CD8+ T cells sorted from blood. The receptors originated from a man between 18 and 35 years old in good health. Both conserved end residues are trimmed from each CDR3. D genes are given only for firm matches.

j_call: TRBJ1-5; d_call: NA; v_call: TRBV15; cdr3_aa: ATSRLKGPNQPQH
j_call: TRBJ1-1; d_call: NA; v_call: TRBV10-3; cdr3_aa: AISEVSGSMNTEAF
j_call: TRBJ2-1; d_call: TRBD2; v_call: TRBV7-9; cdr3_aa: ASSLERGFYNEQF
j_call: TRBJ2-6; d_call: NA; v_call: TRBV10-3; cdr3_aa: AISEVQVQYSGANVLT
j_call: TRBJ2-3; d_call: TRBD2; v_call: TRBV27; cdr3_aa: ASSSTRGAGGPPDTQY
j_call: TRBJ2-1; d_call: NA; v_call: TRBV7-2; cdr3_aa: ASSPLFGQTYNEQF
j_call: TRBJ2-1; d_call: NA; v_call: TRBV4-1; cdr3_aa: ASSHLEGRNEQF
j_call: TRBJ2-7; d_call: TRBD2; v_call: TRBV4-2; cdr3_aa: ASSQLAGGASYEQY
j_call: TRBJ1-2; d_call: TRBD1; v_call: TRBV6-1; cdr3_aa: ASSSLGQGAEGYT
j_call: TRBJ1-5; d_call: NA; v_call: TRBV4-2; cdr3_aa: ASSQDEQGDQPQH
j_call: TRBJ2-2; d_call: TRBD2; v_call: TRBV11-2; cdr3_aa: ASSSSGRAYTGELF
j_call: TRBJ2-1; d_call: NA; v_call: TRBV19; cdr3_aa: ASSPTGLINEQF
j_call: TRBJ1-6; d_call: TRBD1; v_call: TRBV7-2; cdr3_aa: ASSDGTGRQSPLH
j_call: TRBJ2-3; d_call: NA; v_call: TRBV6-1; cdr3_aa: ASSEWGLEGTDTQY
j_call: TRBJ2-7; d_call: NA; v_call: TRBV30; cdr3_aa: ASDYPSSYEQY
j_call: TRBJ2-5; d_call: TRBD2; v_call: TRBV7-9; cdr3_aa: ASSLLTSGRETQY
j_call: TRBJ2-3; d_call: NA; v_call: TRBV6-1; cdr3_aa: ASSEGDTDTQY
j_call: TRBJ2-1; d_call: TRBD2; v_call: TRBV6-5; cdr3_aa: ASSYGLAGEGEQF
j_call: TRBJ2-1; d_call: NA; v_call: TRBV7-2; cdr3_aa: ASSSPTWSQQF
j_call: TRBJ2-7; d_call: NA; v_call: TRBV5-6; cdr3_aa: ASSLKTPAEQY
j_call: TRBJ1-6; d_call: NA; v_call: TRBV5-4; cdr3_aa: ASSLGTGGSPLH
j_call: TRBJ1-2; d_call: NA; v_call: TRBV27; cdr3_aa: ASGLSYGYT
j_call: TRBJ2-7; d_call: NA; v_call: TRBV9; cdr3_aa: ASSVDLGRGIEEQY
j_call: TRBJ1-2; d_call: TRBD1; v_call: TRBV9; cdr3_aa: ASSGQGYSGYT
j_call: TRBJ2-5; d_call: NA; v_call: TRBV5-1; cdr3_aa: ASNTGTYPPQETQY
j_call: TRBJ2-3; d_call: TRBD1; v_call: TRBV27; cdr3_aa: ASTPYGQGAPDTQY
j_call: TRBJ2-7; d_call: NA; v_call: TRBV7-9; cdr3_aa: ASSLGSGTHYEQY
j_call: TRBJ2-7; d_call: NA; v_call: TRBV5-1; cdr3_aa: ASSEGIHYEQY
j_call: TRBJ2-5; d_call: TRBD2; v_call: TRBV5-1; cdr3_aa: ASSWTSGPQETQY
j_call: TRBJ2-2; d_call: TRBD2; v_call: TRBV4-1; cdr3_aa: ASSHPASGGAPGELF
j_call: TRBJ1-2; d_call: NA; v_call: TRBV4-1; cdr3_aa: ASSQVGGGKNGYT
j_call: TRBJ1-5; d_call: NA; v_call: TRBV6-1; cdr3_aa: ASSLDWRNQPQH
j_call: TRBJ1-6; d_call: TRBD1; v_call: TRBV5-1; cdr3_aa: ASSLVDREEAPLH
j_call: TRBJ1-2; d_call: NA; v_call: TRBV12-2; cdr3_aa: ASRLPPYATGDGGYT
j_call: TRBJ2-3; d_call: NA; v_call: TRBV27; cdr3_aa: ASRLDSGLRTDTQY
j_call: TRBJ1-1; d_call: TRBD1; v_call: TRBV7-9; cdr3_aa: ASSGSRQGAWVNTEAF
j_call: TRBJ2-7; d_call: TRBD1; v_call: TRBV28; cdr3_aa: ASRTRTGDSYEQY
j_call: TRBJ1-1; d_call: NA; v_call: TRBV9; cdr3_aa: ASSVAIMGLNTEAF
j_call: TRBJ2-7; d_call: NA; v_call: TRBV27; cdr3_aa: ASSLSDRTYEQY
j_call: TRBJ2-4; d_call: TRBD2; v_call: TRBV15; cdr3_aa: ATGAGGQSIQY
j_call: TRBJ2-7; d_call: NA; v_call: TRBV11-2; cdr3_aa: ASSLPSALSYEQY
j_call: TRBJ2-1; d_call: NA; v_call: TRBV2; cdr3_aa: ASSEPVIGNEQF
j_call: TRBJ2-3; d_call: NA; v_call: TRBV4-1; cdr3_aa: ASSQAGTDTQY
j_call: TRBJ1-4; d_call: NA; v_call: TRBV6-7; cdr3_aa: ASRTALNKGQANEKLF
j_call: TRBJ2-7; d_call: TRBD1; v_call: TRBV5-6; cdr3_aa: ASSLRGHYEQY
j_call: TRBJ2-7; d_call: TRBD2; v_call: TRBV11-2; cdr3_aa: ASSLLAGGLYEQY